The text below deals with one T cell receptor (beta chain). Per the germline V gene, CDR1 is SEHNR and CDR2 is FQNEAQ (reference sequence). Trimming took 5 bases from V and 3 from J; bases not matched to a gene: 5. The CDR3 totals 14 residues. Patients in Seattle were enrolled during active infection, then followed longitudinally. These data are taken from a study of blood T cell repertoires in COVID-19. About the research overall: Nucleic acid was either cDNA or gDNA, and it came from T cells, B-cell-depleted T cells, or PBMCs.

In the original analysis: Researchers report that nucleated cell counts were estimated from reference gene primer amplification. Measured with immunoSEQ multiplex PCR; TCRdb has only the in-frame clones, and not every one. V and J calls and clone size are copied from that table; D and trimming were computed from the DNA. The sample records fewer than 350,000 clones, 86% being singletons. The chain is built from TRBV7-9 and TRBJ2-7, with TRBD1 identical over 9 bases. The receptor's source is a woman between 25 and 40 years old with COVID-19, enrolled during active disease. Sequences were obtained from peripheral blood. The CDR3 nucleotides read TGTGCCAGCAGCCCCGAGGACAGGGGCTACGAGCAGTACTTC. This codes for CASSPEDRGYEQYF.